These 9 T cell receptor beta chains share one sample of origin, sequenced in a study of graft-versus-host responses after intestinal transplantation. Their antigens remain unidentified. Here immunoSEQ multiplex PCR was the method, and the copy in TCRdb shows in-frame clones only, minus some. The table has 95,000 to 150,000 clones, approximately 92% seen once. Sequencing used unstimulated CD4+ T cells sorted from spleen or lymph node cells, obtained before intestinal transplant. These receptors all come from a human donor who received an intestinal transplant.

This rearrangement joins TRBV12-2 to TRBJ2-3. TRBV12-2 is noted as a pseudogene. The CDR3 contains 19 residues. This CDR3 is CASRLSAQPQPRFTDTQYF. Written as DNA, the CDR3 is TGTGCAAGTCGCTTAAGTGCGCAGCCCCAGCCTCGATTCACAGATACGCAGTATTTT.

The V and J genes are TRBV28 and TRBJ2-1; 7 bases map to TRBD1. V lost 7 bases to trimming and J lost 6 bases; unmatched junction nucleotides: 9. This CDR3 contains 14 residues. Germline V gene data show CDR1 as MDHEN and CDR2 as SYDVKM. The DNA for the CDR3 is TGTGCCAGCACAGGGACAGTAACCTCCAATGAGCAGTTCTTC. Translation: CASTGTVTSNEQFF.

The chain carries TRBV30 and TRBJ2-1, with 10 bases fitting TRBD2. The V and J ends lost 0 bases and 6 bases, in that order; junction bases with no gene match: 2. This CDR3 spans 14 amino acids. CDR1 is GTSNPN, CDR2 SVGIG, per germline (reference sequence). The CDR3 bases are TGTGCCTGGAGTGTAGCGGGAGGGCCCAATGAGCAGTTCTTC. This encodes CAWSVAGGPNEQFF.

V is TRBV23-1 and J is TRBJ2-6; D unresolved. TRBV23-1 is an ORF; its function is uncertain. The CDR3 length is 18 residues. The ends were cut back, 5 bases at V and 5 bases at J, with 22 bases in the middle. The CDR3 loop reads CASSRVDTQQSRANVLTF. The CDR3, as DNA: TGCGCCAGCAGTAGGGTCGATACGCAACAAAGTCGGGCCAACGTCCTGACTTTC.

V and J are TRBV27 and TRBJ1-1, with D hard to call. Trimming pared 2 bases from V and 2 bases from J, leaving 12 bases between. Germline assignment: CDR1 MNHEY and CDR2 SMNVEV (reference sequence). This CDR3 is 15 amino acids long. The CDR3 reads CASSLEVYSNTEAFF. CDR3 bases: TGTGCCAGCAGTTTAGAGGTTTACTCAAACACTGAAGCTTTCTTT.

This sequence joins TRBV19 and TRBJ2-1; 11 bases line up with TRBD2. The CDR3 totals 15 residues. V gave up 7 bases and J gave up 7 bases; unmatched junction bases: 9. The germline gives CDR1 LNHDA, CDR2 SQIVND (reference sequence). In DNA form, the CDR3 reads TGTGCCAGTACGTTAGCGGGAGGGCCAGGTAATGAGCAGTTCTTC. This codes for CASTLAGGPGNEQFF.

The chain joins TRBV7-9 to TRBJ2-5; TRBD1 aligns across 7 bases. Germline CDR1 is SEHNR and CDR2 is FQNEAQ (reference sequence). The CDR3 covers 18 residues. V was clipped by 1 base and J by 3 bases; unmatched bases: 14. The CDR3 DNA follows: TGTGCCAGCAGCTTAGGTTCCCTCTTACTCGGGACAGAAGAGACCCAGTACTTC. It is translated as CASSLGSLLLGTEETQYF.

The chain carries TRBV7-9 and TRBJ2-7; no clear D. The germline V gene encodes CDR1 SEHNR and CDR2 FQNEAQ (reference sequence). There are 12 residues in the CDR3. V was cut by 5 bases and J by 3 bases, with 8 bases left in between. For the CDR3, the DNA is TGTGCCAGCAGCCCCCGAGGCTACGAGCAGTACTTC. Translated, it gives CASSPRGYEQYF.

The rearrangement links TRBV9 to TRBJ2-5; no definite D call. This CDR3 has 15 residues. Trimming pared 0 bases from V and 0 bases from J, leaving 9 bases between. Per the germline V gene, CDR1 is SGDLS and CDR2 is YYNGEE. This chain's CDR3 is CASSVGIAYQETQYF. Written as DNA, the CDR3 is TGTGCCAGCAGCGTAGGAATTGCCTACCAAGAGACCCAGTACTTC.